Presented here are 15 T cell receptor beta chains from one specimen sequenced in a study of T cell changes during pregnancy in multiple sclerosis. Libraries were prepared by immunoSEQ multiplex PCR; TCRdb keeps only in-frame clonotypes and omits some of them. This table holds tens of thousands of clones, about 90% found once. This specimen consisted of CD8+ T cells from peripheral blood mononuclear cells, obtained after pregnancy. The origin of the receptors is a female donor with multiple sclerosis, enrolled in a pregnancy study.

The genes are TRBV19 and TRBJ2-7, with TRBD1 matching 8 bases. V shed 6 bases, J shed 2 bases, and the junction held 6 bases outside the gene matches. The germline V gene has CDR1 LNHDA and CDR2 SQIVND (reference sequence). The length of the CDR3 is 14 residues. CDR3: CASSLTGATYEQYF. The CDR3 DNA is TGTGCCAGTAGCCTGACAGGGGCTACCTACGAGCAGTACTTC.

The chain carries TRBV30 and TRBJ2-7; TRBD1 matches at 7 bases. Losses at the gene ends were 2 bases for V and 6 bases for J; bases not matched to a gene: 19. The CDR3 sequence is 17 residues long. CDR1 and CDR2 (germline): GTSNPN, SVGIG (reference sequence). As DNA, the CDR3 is TGTGCCTGGAGTATCCCTGACAGGGTCATACTCGTGGGCGAGCAGTACTTC. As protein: CAWSIPDRVILVGEQYF.

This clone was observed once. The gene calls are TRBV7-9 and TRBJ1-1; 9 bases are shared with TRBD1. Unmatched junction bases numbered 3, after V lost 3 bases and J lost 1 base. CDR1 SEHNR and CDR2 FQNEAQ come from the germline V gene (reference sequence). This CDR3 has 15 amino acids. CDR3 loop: CASSFPGQGNTEAFF. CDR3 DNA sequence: TGTGCCAGCAGCTTCCCGGGACAGGGGAACACTGAAGCTTTCTTT.

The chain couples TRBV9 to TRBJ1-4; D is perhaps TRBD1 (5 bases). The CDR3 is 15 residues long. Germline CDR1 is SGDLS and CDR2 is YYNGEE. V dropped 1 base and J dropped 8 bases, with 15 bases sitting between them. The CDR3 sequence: CASSVRGGGDEKLFF. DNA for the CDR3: TGTGCCAGCAGCGTACGTGGAGGAGGGGACGAAAAACTGTTTTTT.

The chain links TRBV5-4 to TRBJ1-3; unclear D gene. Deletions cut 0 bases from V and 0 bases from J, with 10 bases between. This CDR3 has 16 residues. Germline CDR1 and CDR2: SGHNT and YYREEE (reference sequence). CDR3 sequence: CASSLVARISGNTIYF. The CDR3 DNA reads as TGTGCCAGCAGCTTGGTGGCCAGGATCTCTGGAAACACCATATATTTT.

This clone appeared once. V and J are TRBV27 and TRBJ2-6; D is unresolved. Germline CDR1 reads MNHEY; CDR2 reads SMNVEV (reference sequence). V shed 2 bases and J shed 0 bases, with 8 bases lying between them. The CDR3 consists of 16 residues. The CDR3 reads CASSLRSFSGANVLTF. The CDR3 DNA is TGTGCCAGCAGTTTAAGGAGTTTCTCTGGGGCCAACGTCCTGACTTTC.

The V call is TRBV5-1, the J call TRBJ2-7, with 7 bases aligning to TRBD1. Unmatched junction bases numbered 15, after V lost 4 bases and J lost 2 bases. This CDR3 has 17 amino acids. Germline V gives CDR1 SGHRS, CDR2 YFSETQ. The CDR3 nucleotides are TGCGCCAGCAGCCCCTCTTCGGATCGGACAGGAGCCTACGAGCAGTACTTC. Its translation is CASSPSSDRTGAYEQYF.

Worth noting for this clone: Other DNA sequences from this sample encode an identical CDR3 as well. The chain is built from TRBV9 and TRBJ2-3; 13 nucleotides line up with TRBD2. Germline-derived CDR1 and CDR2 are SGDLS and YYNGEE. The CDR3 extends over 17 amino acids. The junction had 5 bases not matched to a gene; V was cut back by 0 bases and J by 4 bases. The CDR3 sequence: CASSVAGLAGVSDTQYF. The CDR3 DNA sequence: TGTGCCAGCAGCGTAGCCGGACTAGCGGGAGTTTCAGATACGCAGTATTTT. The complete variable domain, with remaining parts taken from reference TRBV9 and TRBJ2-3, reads DSGVTQTPKHLITATGQRVTLRCSPRSGDLSVYWYQQSLDQGLQFLIQYYNGEERAKGNILERFSAQQFPDLHSELNLSSLELGDSALYFCASSVAGLAGVSDTQYFGPGTRLTVL.

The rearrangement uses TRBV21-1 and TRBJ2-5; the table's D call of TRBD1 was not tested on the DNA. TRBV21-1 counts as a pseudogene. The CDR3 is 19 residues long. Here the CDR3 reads CASSKAPGTGGDRVETQYF. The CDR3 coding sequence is TGTGCCAGCAGCAAAGCCCCCGGGACAGGGGGTGACCGGGTAGAGACCCAGTACTTC.

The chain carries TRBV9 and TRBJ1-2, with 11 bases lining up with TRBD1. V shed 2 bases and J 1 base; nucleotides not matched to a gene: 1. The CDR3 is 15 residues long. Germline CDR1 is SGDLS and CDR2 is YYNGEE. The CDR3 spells CASSVGQGVNYGYTF. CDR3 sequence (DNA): TGTGCCAGCAGCGTGGGACAGGGGGTTAACTATGGCTACACCTTC. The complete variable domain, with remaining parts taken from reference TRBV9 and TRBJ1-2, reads DSGVTQTPKHLITATGQRVTLRCSPRSGDLSVYWYQQSLDQGLQFLIQYYNGEERAKGNILERFSAQQFPDLHSELNLSSLELGDSALYFCASSVGQGVNYGYTFGSGTRLTVV.

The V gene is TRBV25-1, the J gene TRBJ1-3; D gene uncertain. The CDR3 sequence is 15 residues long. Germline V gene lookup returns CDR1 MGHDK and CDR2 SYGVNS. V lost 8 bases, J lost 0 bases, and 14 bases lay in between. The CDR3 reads CASVPRESSGNTIYF. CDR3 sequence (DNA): TGTGCCAGCGTCCCTCGGGAGAGCTCTGGAAACACCATATATTTT. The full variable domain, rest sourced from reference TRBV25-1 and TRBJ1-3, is EADIYQTPRYLVIGTGKKITLECSQTMGHDKMYWYQQDPGMELHLIHYSYGVNSTEKGDLSSESTVSRIRTEHFPLTLESARPSHTSQYLCASVPRESSGNTIYFGEGSWLTVV.

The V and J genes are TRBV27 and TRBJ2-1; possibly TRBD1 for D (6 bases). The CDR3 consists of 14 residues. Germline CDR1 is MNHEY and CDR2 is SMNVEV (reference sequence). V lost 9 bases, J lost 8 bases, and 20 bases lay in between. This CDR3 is CASGQPRPGDEQFF. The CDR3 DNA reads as TGTGCCAGTGGACAGCCTCGACCCGGGGATGAGCAGTTCTTC.

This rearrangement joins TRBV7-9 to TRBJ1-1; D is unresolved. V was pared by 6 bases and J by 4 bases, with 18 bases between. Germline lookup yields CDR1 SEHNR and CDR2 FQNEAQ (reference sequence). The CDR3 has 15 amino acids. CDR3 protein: CASSRSGGIRTEAFF. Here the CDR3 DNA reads TGTGCCAGCAGTCGGAGCGGCGGGATCCGCACTGAAGCTTTCTTT.

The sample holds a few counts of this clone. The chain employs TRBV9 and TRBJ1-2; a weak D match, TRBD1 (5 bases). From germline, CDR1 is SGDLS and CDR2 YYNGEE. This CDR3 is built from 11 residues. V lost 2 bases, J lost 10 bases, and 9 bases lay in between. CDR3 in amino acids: CASSVSGIYTF. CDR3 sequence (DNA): TGTGCCAGCAGCGTTTCAGGGATCTACACCTTC. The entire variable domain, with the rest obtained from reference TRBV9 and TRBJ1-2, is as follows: DSGVTQTPKHLITATGQRVTLRCSPRSGDLSVYWYQQSLDQGLQFLIQYYNGEERAKGNILERFSAQQFPDLHSELNLSSLELGDSALYFCASSVSGIYTFGSGTRLTVV.

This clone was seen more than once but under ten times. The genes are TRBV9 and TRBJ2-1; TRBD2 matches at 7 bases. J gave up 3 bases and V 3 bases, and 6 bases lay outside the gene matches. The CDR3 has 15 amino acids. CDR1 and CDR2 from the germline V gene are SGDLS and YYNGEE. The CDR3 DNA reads TGTGCCAGCAGCGACCGGGACTACCTCTACAATGAGCAGTTCTTC. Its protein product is CASSDRDYLYNEQFF.